This T cell receptor (beta chain) is drawn from a study of T cell changes during pregnancy in multiple sclerosis. Using immunoSEQ multiplex PCR, the repertoire was profiled, and TCRdb retains in-frame clones only, with some absent. In the table there are some 36,000 clones, 91% of which are singletons. V was shortened by 4 bases and J by 0 bases, with 3 bases between the two germline ends. CDR1 SQVTM and CDR2 ANQGSEA come from the germline V gene. The CDR3 is 11 amino acids. This TCR was sampled from a female donor in good health, enrolled as a control in a pregnancy study. The material sequenced was CD4+ T cells from peripheral blood mononuclear cells, taken in the second trimester of pregnancy. The gene calls are TRBV29-1 and TRBJ1-1; D is unclear. CDR3 region: CSVAMNTEAFF. The DNA for the CDR3 is TGCAGCGTTGCAATGAACACTGAAGCTTTCTTT.